These T cell receptor beta chains were read from a single sample in a study of blood T cell repertoires in COVID-19. Data came from immunoSEQ multiplex PCR; TCRdb stores just in-frame clones and leaves some out. This sample carries tens of thousands of clones, about 82% of them seen once, and the ten largest clones take 20% to 25%. The specimen was peripheral blood. Receptor source: a woman older than 75 with acute or convalescent COVID-19. Both conserved end residues are part of each CDR3. The D gene is left open where the match is weak. Rows give clone size only sometimes, using once, few, many, or a class for an expanded clone.

v_gene: TRBV20-1; abundance: -; d_gene: TRBD2; j_gene: TRBJ2-3; CDR3nt: TGCAGTGCTAGTTCCACCGGGACTAGCGGGAGATGGTGGGGCACAGATACGCAGTATTTT; CDR3aa: CSASSTGTSGRWWGTDTQYF
v_gene: TRBV4-2; abundance: -; d_gene: -; j_gene: TRBJ1-3; CDR3nt: TGTGCCAGCAGCCAAGTGGCAGGGGACTCTGGAAACACCATATATTTT; CDR3aa: CASSQVAGDSGNTIYF
v_gene: TRBV6-5; abundance: few; d_gene: TRBD1; j_gene: TRBJ2-1; CDR3nt: TGTGCCAGCAGGGGGACAGCTGGACTGGTTTGGTTCTTC; CDR3aa: CASRGTAGLVWFF
v_gene: TRBV30; abundance: -; d_gene: -; j_gene: TRBJ1-6; CDR3nt: TGTGCCTGGAGTGTATTGGCTTTTAATTCACCCCTCCACTTT; CDR3aa: CAWSVLAFNSPLHF
v_gene: TRBV7-3; abundance: -; d_gene: -; j_gene: TRBJ2-1; CDR3nt: TGTGCCAGCAGCTTAAGTAATTACAATGAGCAGTTCTTC; CDR3aa: CASSLSNYNEQFF
v_gene: TRBV5-1; abundance: -; d_gene: -; j_gene: TRBJ2-4; CDR3nt: TGCGCCAGCAGCTTGGACGCAGGTAAAAACATTCAGTACTTC; CDR3aa: CASSLDAGKNIQYF
v_gene: TRBV11-3; abundance: -; d_gene: TRBD1; j_gene: TRBJ2-5; CDR3nt: TGTGCCAGCAGCTTACGGGACAGTAGGCAAGAGACCCAGTACTTC; CDR3aa: CASSLRDSRQETQYF
v_gene: TRBV10-3; abundance: -; d_gene: TRBD2; j_gene: TRBJ2-1; CDR3nt: TGTGCCTCAAGTGCTCAGACTAGCGGATACAATGAGCAGTTCTTC; CDR3aa: CASSAQTSGYNEQFF
v_gene: TRBV19; abundance: -; d_gene: -; j_gene: TRBJ2-5; CDR3nt: TGTGCCAGTACTGGAACAGGAAGCCTGGGAGAGACCCAGTACTTC; CDR3aa: CASTGTGSLGETQYF
v_gene: TRBV5-1; abundance: -; d_gene: TRBD2; j_gene: TRBJ2-3; CDR3nt: TGCGCCAGCAGCTTGGGGTCTAGCGGGGAAGGTACGCAGTATTTT; CDR3aa: CASSLGSSGEGTQYF
v_gene: TRBV29-1; abundance: -; d_gene: TRBD2; j_gene: TRBJ2-1; CDR3nt: TGCAGCGTGATGGAGATAGCGGGAGGGGCGAGCAATGAGCAGTTCTTC; CDR3aa: CSVMEIAGGASNEQFF
v_gene: TRBV2; abundance: -; d_gene: TRBD2; j_gene: TRBJ2-5; CDR3nt: TGTGCCAGCAGCCGACTAGCCAGCGTCGTGACCCAGTACTTC; CDR3aa: CASSRLASVVTQYF
v_gene: TRBV19; abundance: -; d_gene: TRBD1; j_gene: TRBJ1-2; CDR3nt: TGTGCCAGTAGTGCTGACAGGGCAATCGGCTATGGCTACACCTTC; CDR3aa: CASSADRAIGYGYTF
v_gene: TRBV10-3; abundance: -; d_gene: -; j_gene: TRBJ1-2; CDR3nt: TGTGCCATCAGTGAGTCGAAGCTCCACTATGGCTACACCTTC; CDR3aa: CAISESKLHYGYTF
v_gene: TRBV2; abundance: -; d_gene: TRBD2; j_gene: TRBJ2-3; CDR3nt: TGTGCCAGCGGGGGACTAGCGGGCCTCACAGATACGCAGTATTTT; CDR3aa: CASGGLAGLTDTQYF
v_gene: TRBV5-4; abundance: once; d_gene: TRBD2; j_gene: TRBJ2-4; CDR3nt: TGTGCCACCGAATCGGGACTAGCGGGAGTGGGGGTAGCCAAAAACATTCAGTACTTC; CDR3aa: CATESGLAGVGVAKNIQYF
v_gene: TRBV12-3/TRBV12-4; abundance: -; d_gene: -; j_gene: TRBJ2-1; CDR3nt: TGTGCCAGCAGAACGGGACTCGACAATGAGCAGTTCTTC; CDR3aa: CASRTGLDNEQFF
v_gene: TRBV5-8; abundance: -; d_gene: -; j_gene: TRBJ2-2; CDR3nt: TGTGCCAGCAGCTTTCCGGGGGCGAACACCGGGGAGCTGTTTTTT; CDR3aa: CASSFPGANTGELFF
v_gene: TRBV12-3/TRBV12-4; abundance: -; d_gene: TRBD1; j_gene: TRBJ1-2; CDR3nt: TGTGCCAGCAGGGCGGGACAGGGAGATGGCTACACCTTC; CDR3aa: CASRAGQGDGYTF
v_gene: TRBV2; abundance: -; d_gene: TRBD1; j_gene: TRBJ2-7; CDR3nt: TGTGCCAGCAGGCAGGGACAGGGGATTGTTTACGAGCAGTACTTC; CDR3aa: CASRQGQGIVYEQYF
v_gene: TRBV19; abundance: once; d_gene: TRBD2; j_gene: TRBJ2-1; CDR3nt: TGTGCCAGTAGGATAATTCTAGCGGGGGAGTACAATGAGCAGTTCTTC; CDR3aa: CASRIILAGEYNEQFF
v_gene: TRBV9; abundance: -; d_gene: -; j_gene: TRBJ2-1; CDR3nt: TGTGCCAGCAGTACAGCTAGCACCCACAACAATGAGCAGTTCTTC; CDR3aa: CASSTASTHNNEQFF
v_gene: TRBV2; abundance: -; d_gene: -; j_gene: TRBJ2-4; CDR3nt: TGTGCCAGCAGTGAAGCCGGGGTAGCCAAAAACATTCAGTACTTC; CDR3aa: CASSEAGVAKNIQYF
v_gene: TRBV4-1; abundance: -; d_gene: TRBD1; j_gene: TRBJ1-4; CDR3nt: TGCGCCAGCAGCCAGGCCGACAGGGGGCGAGAAAAACTGTTTTTT; CDR3aa: CASSQADRGREKLFF
v_gene: TRBV27; abundance: -; d_gene: -; j_gene: TRBJ1-2; CDR3nt: TGTGCCAGCAGTCGGACAGAAAACTATGGCTACACCTTC; CDR3aa: CASSRTENYGYTF
v_gene: TRBV11-3; abundance: -; d_gene: -; j_gene: TRBJ2-7; CDR3nt: TGTGCCAGCAGCTTAGATCGGGGCGAGCAGTACTTC; CDR3aa: CASSLDRGEQYF
v_gene: TRBV2; abundance: -; d_gene: -; j_gene: TRBJ1-1; CDR3nt: TGTGCCAGCAGTGTCGGCAGGTCGAACACTGAAGCTTTCTTT; CDR3aa: CASSVGRSNTEAFF
v_gene: TRBV18; abundance: -; d_gene: TRBD1; j_gene: TRBJ1-6; CDR3nt: TGTGCCAGCTCACCGGGACAGGGGAATTCACCCCTCCACTTT; CDR3aa: CASSPGQGNSPLHF
v_gene: TRBV6-2/TRBV6-3; abundance: -; d_gene: -; j_gene: TRBJ2-5; CDR3nt: TGTGCCAGCAGTCCCATATACCGGGAGACCCAGTACTTC; CDR3aa: CASSPIYRETQYF
v_gene: TRBV5-1; abundance: -; d_gene: TRBD1; j_gene: TRBJ1-2; CDR3nt: TGCGCCAGCAGCTGGGACAGGGGCTATGGCTACACCTTC; CDR3aa: CASSWDRGYGYTF
v_gene: TRBV29-1; abundance: -; d_gene: TRBD2; j_gene: TRBJ2-1; CDR3nt: TGCAGCGGCCTCCGTGGACTAGCGAAATACAATGAGCAGTTCTTC; CDR3aa: CSGLRGLAKYNEQFF
v_gene: TRBV11-2; abundance: -; d_gene: -; j_gene: TRBJ1-6; CDR3nt: TGTGCCAGCAGCTTTCTCACAGGGAATTCACCCCTCCACTTT; CDR3aa: CASSFLTGNSPLHF
v_gene: TRBV6-4; abundance: -; d_gene: -; j_gene: TRBJ1-6; CDR3nt: TGTGCCAGCAGAGCCACGGCGGGAAATAATTCACCCCTCCACTTT; CDR3aa: CASRATAGNNSPLHF
v_gene: TRBV7-3; abundance: few; d_gene: TRBD2; j_gene: TRBJ2-1; CDR3nt: TGTGCCAGCAGCCCCAGCGGGAGGACATACAATGAGCAGTTCTTC; CDR3aa: CASSPSGRTYNEQFF
v_gene: TRBV18; abundance: -; d_gene: TRBD1; j_gene: TRBJ1-1; CDR3nt: TGTGCCAGCTCACCAGGCGACAGGGTTCGTGGCACTGAAGCTTTCTTT; CDR3aa: CASSPGDRVRGTEAFF
v_gene: TRBV11-2; abundance: -; d_gene: TRBD1; j_gene: TRBJ1-4; CDR3nt: TGTGCCAGCAGTCGGGGACAGTCAACTAATGAAAAACTGTTTTTT; CDR3aa: CASSRGQSTNEKLFF
v_gene: TRBV28; abundance: -; d_gene: TRBD1; j_gene: TRBJ2-7; CDR3nt: TGTGCCAGCAACGCACCGGGACAGGACTCCTACGAGCAGTACTTC; CDR3aa: CASNAPGQDSYEQYF
v_gene: TRBV5-1; abundance: once; d_gene: TRBD1; j_gene: TRBJ1-6; CDR3nt: TGCGCCAGCAGCCCGGGACAGGGTCTTTATAATTCACCCCTCCACTTT; CDR3aa: CASSPGQGLYNSPLHF
v_gene: TRBV5-1; abundance: -; d_gene: -; j_gene: TRBJ2-5; CDR3nt: TGCGCCAGCAGCTTCAACCAAGAGACCCAGTACTTC; CDR3aa: CASSFNQETQYF
v_gene: TRBV7-2; abundance: -; d_gene: TRBD1; j_gene: TRBJ1-2; CDR3nt: TGTGCCAGCAGCTCACGACAGGGGAGGGTGGATGGCTACACCTTC; CDR3aa: CASSSRQGRVDGYTF
v_gene: TRBV27; abundance: -; d_gene: TRBD1; j_gene: TRBJ1-2; CDR3nt: TGTGCCAGCAGCCGCTCACAGGGGTTCGGCTACACCTTC; CDR3aa: CASSRSQGFGYTF
v_gene: TRBV28; abundance: -; d_gene: -; j_gene: TRBJ1-3; CDR3nt: TGTGCCAGCAGTTTAACAGGAAACACCATATATTTT; CDR3aa: CASSLTGNTIYF
v_gene: TRBV21-1; abundance: -; d_gene: -; j_gene: TRBJ2-6; CDR3nt: TGTGCCAGCAGCAAAGGTCCGGGGGTTCCATCTGGGGCCAACGTCCTGACTTTC; CDR3aa: CASSKGPGVPSGANVLTF
v_gene: TRBV7-3; abundance: once; d_gene: -; j_gene: TRBJ2-6; CDR3nt: TGTGCCAGCAGCTGGATAGGGAGCCCCTCTGGGGCCAACGTCCTGACTTTC; CDR3aa: CASSWIGSPSGANVLTF
v_gene: TRBV10-2; abundance: -; d_gene: TRBD1; j_gene: TRBJ1-1; CDR3nt: TGCGCCGGGACGGACAGGGAGAACACTGAAGCTTTCTTT; CDR3aa: CAGTDRENTEAFF
v_gene: TRBV3-1/TRBV3-2; abundance: -; d_gene: TRBD1; j_gene: TRBJ1-2; CDR3nt: TGTGCCAGCAGCCAAGACCGGGGACAGGCGTTCTATGGCTACACCTTC; CDR3aa: CASSQDRGQAFYGYTF
v_gene: TRBV4-1; abundance: -; d_gene: -; j_gene: TRBJ2-2; CDR3nt: TGCGCCAGCAGCCCGGCGGCGGGGAGCGGGGAGCTGTTTTTT; CDR3aa: CASSPAAGSGELFF
v_gene: TRBV19; abundance: -; d_gene: TRBD2; j_gene: TRBJ2-5; CDR3nt: TGTGCCAGTAGCCGGGGGGGACAAGAGACCCAGTACTTC; CDR3aa: CASSRGGQETQYF
v_gene: TRBV11-3; abundance: -; d_gene: TRBD2; j_gene: TRBJ2-3; CDR3nt: TGTGCCAGCAGCCGGGGGGGGGCAGATACGCAGTATTTT; CDR3aa: CASSRGGADTQYF
v_gene: TRBV9; abundance: few; d_gene: -; j_gene: TRBJ1-4; CDR3nt: TGTGCCAGCAGCGCCTACGGGATCGAGGAAAAACTGTTTTTT; CDR3aa: CASSAYGIEEKLFF
v_gene: TRBV19; abundance: -; d_gene: TRBD2; j_gene: TRBJ2-1; CDR3nt: TGTGCCAGTAGTACCCAGGGGACTAGCGGCCTGCTGTTCTTC; CDR3aa: CASSTQGTSGLLFF
v_gene: TRBV7-9; abundance: -; d_gene: TRBD2; j_gene: TRBJ2-3; CDR3nt: TGTGCCAGCAGCCCCCCTTCTAGCGGGTTGGGCACAGATACGCAGTATTTT; CDR3aa: CASSPPSSGLGTDTQYF
v_gene: TRBV20-1; abundance: -; d_gene: -; j_gene: TRBJ1-1; CDR3nt: TGCAGTGCTAGTATGGGGGGCACTGAAGCTTTCTTT; CDR3aa: CSASMGGTEAFF
v_gene: TRBV5-4; abundance: -; d_gene: -; j_gene: TRBJ1-2; CDR3nt: TGTGCCAGCAACCCCGGGGGACGGAACGACTATGGCTACACCTTC; CDR3aa: CASNPGGRNDYGYTF
v_gene: TRBV19; abundance: -; d_gene: -; j_gene: TRBJ2-4; CDR3nt: TGTGCCAGTAGTAGCAGGGGTTCCGGAAAAAACATTCAGTACTTC; CDR3aa: CASSSRGSGKNIQYF
v_gene: TRBV14; abundance: -; d_gene: -; j_gene: TRBJ1-1; CDR3nt: TGTGCCAGCAGCCAATTCATGGACAGTGAAGCTTTCTTT; CDR3aa: CASSQFMDSEAFF
v_gene: TRBV7-9; abundance: -; d_gene: -; j_gene: TRBJ1-5; CDR3nt: TGTGCCAGCAGCTTATCGGTGGATCAGCCCCAGCATTTT; CDR3aa: CASSLSVDQPQHF
v_gene: TRBV5-1; abundance: -; d_gene: -; j_gene: TRBJ2-3; CDR3nt: TGCGCCAGCAGCCCCGGGTCAGATACGCAGTATTTT; CDR3aa: CASSPGSDTQYF
v_gene: TRBV5-1; abundance: once; d_gene: -; j_gene: TRBJ1-1; CDR3nt: TGCGCCAGCAGCTTGCAGGGGTCCACTGAAGCTTTCTTT; CDR3aa: CASSLQGSTEAFF